This record concerns one T cell receptor beta chain sequence. Its antigen is unidentified. At one end, the junction sequence differs from germline, possibly due to a read error. Three rounds of nested PCR, following a modified ARM-PCR protocol, produced the TCRbeta library. TCRdb analysed the multiplex PCR reads with MiXCR anew, one entry per CDR3 protein. The table includes about 85,000 distinct CDR3 sequences, about 66% detected once. This entry is derived from a study of tumor and adjacent non-tumor tissue in lung cancer. For the study at large: The patients, some ten men and 4 or 5 women, were about 31 to 80 with stage I to III disease. Study-level findings and limits: In normal lung, the top 100 clones were significantly more dominant than in tumor.

The germline CDR1 and CDR2 sequences are MNHEY and SVGAGI. The CDR3 consists of 17 residues. This sample's RNA came from whole unsorted tissue. Between August and November 2014, newly diagnosed, chemotherapy-naive lung cancer patients underwent thoracic surgery in China. This receptor was taken from a man between 65 and 79 years old with non-small cell lung cancer. The sequencing sample was made of lung tumor tissue. The gene calls are TRBV6-5 and TRBJ2-6, with 11 bases fitting TRBD1. The CDR3: CASRTDRGLSVANALTF. DNA of the CDR3: TGTGCCAGCCGCACGGACAGGGGGCTCTCCGTGGCCAACGCCCTGACTTTC.